These 32 T cell receptor beta chains were all obtained from the same sample, sequenced in a study of blood T cells in healthy people across ages. A second about 6 to 12 cycle PCR used barcoded and J-beta primers. TCRdb passed the 5' RACE reads through MiXCR, listing each CDR3 protein once. The table records fewer than 2,000,000 distinct CDR3 sequences, roughly 32% of them present only once. Sequencing was performed on blood. The receptors were gathered from a woman between 25 and 40 years old in good health.

V is TRBV30 and J is TRBJ2-7; 9 bases fit TRBD1. V shed 3 bases, J shed 5 bases, and the junction held 8 bases outside the gene matches. The CDR3 is made up of 14 amino acids. Germline V gives CDR1 GTSNPN, CDR2 SVGIG (reference sequence). The CDR3 reads CAWRSGQGYNEQYF. The CDR3 DNA is TGTGCCTGGAGGTCGGGACAGGGTTATAACGAGCAGTACTTC.

Points on this clonotype: A clone one base away is much larger, so this may be a read error. The chain joins TRBV12-3 or TRBV12-4 to TRBJ2-3, with 8 bases that match TRBD1. The CDR3 is 15 residues long. The CDR3 DNA is TGTGCCAGCAGCACAAGGACAGGGACGGCAGATACGCGGTATTTT. Amino acid sequence: CASSTRTGTADTRYF.

V is TRBV21-1 and J is TRBJ2-7. TRBV21-1 is listed as a pseudogene. The CDR3 consists of 13 residues. This chain's CDR3 is CASSNRSSYEQYF. CDR3 nucleotides: TGTGCCAGCAGCAACAGGAGCTCCTACGAGCAGTACTTC.

About this clonotype: A junction boundary mismatches the germline segment, possibly from a read error. The V call is TRBV12-3 or TRBV12-4, the J call TRBJ2-6; D tentatively reads TRBD1 or TRBD2 (6 bases each). The CDR3 has 16 amino acids. In nucleotides, the CDR3 is TGTGCCAGCAGATCCAGGAGGGGGAGTGGGGCCAACATCCTGACTTTC. Translated: CASRSRRGSGANILTF.

The chain couples TRBV18 to TRBJ2-1; 8 positions match TRBD2. The germline V gene has CDR1 KGHSH and CDR2 LQKENI. This CDR3 is 15 amino acids long. Germline trimming cut 4 bases from V and 7 bases from J; bases unmatched to any gene: 9. The CDR3 is CASSLPGGVVNEQFF. The CDR3 DNA sequence: TGTGCCAGCTCACTGCCGGGAGGGGTGGTGAATGAGCAGTTCTTC. Supplemented by reference TRBV18 and TRBJ2-1, the full variable domain reads NAGVMQNPRHLVRRRGQEARLRCSPMKGHSHVYWYRQLPEEGLKFMVYLQKENIIDESGMPKERFSAEFPKEGPSILRIQQVVRGDSAAYFCASSLPGGVVNEQFFGPGTRLTVL.

This clonotype has a count of ten or more. The chain employs TRBV5-1 and TRBJ2-7; 7 bases align to TRBD1. V lost 5 bases, J lost 0 bases, and 11 bases stayed unmatched. The germline V gene has CDR1 SGHRS and CDR2 YFSETQ. This CDR3 spans 16 amino acids. The CDR3, as DNA: TGCGCCAGCAGTTCGAACAGGGGCTCAAGCTCCTACGAGCAGTACTTC. As protein: CASSSNRGSSSYEQYF. Together with reference TRBV5-1 and TRBJ2-7, the CDR3 gives the full variable domain: KAGVTQTPRYLIKTRGQQVTLSCSPISGHRSVSWYQQTPGQGLQFLFEYFSETQRNKGNFPGRFSGRQFSNSRSEMNVSTLELGDSALYLCASSSNRGSSSYEQYFGPGTRLTVT.

This clonotype was counted at least ten times. This sequence joins TRBV29-1 and TRBJ2-1; perhaps TRBD1 as D (6 bases). This CDR3 contains 13 residues. Germline V lookup: CDR1 SQVTM, CDR2 ANQGSEA. CDR3 nucleotides: TGCAGTGGCCGGGACATCTCCTACAATGAGCAGTTCTTC. As protein: CSGRDISYNEQFF.

This clonotype was detected only a few times. The chain combines TRBV10-1 with TRBJ2-1; 7 bases line up with TRBD2. The CDR3 sequence is 13 residues long. The J segment lost 8 bases and the V segment lost 7 bases, leaving 8 bases of the junction unmatched. The germline CDR1 and CDR2 sequences are WNHNN and SYGVQD (reference sequence). For the CDR3, the DNA is TGCGCCAGCACCCGGACTAGATTCGATGAGCAGTTCTTC. Its protein is CASTRTRFDEQFF.

The chain recombines TRBV7-9 with TRBJ1-1, with a weak D call TRBD1 (5 bases). Germline-derived CDR1 and CDR2 are SEHNR and FQNEAQ (reference sequence). The length of the CDR3 is 18 residues. V lost 1 base and J lost 1, with 19 bases in between. The CDR3 DNA sequence: TGTGCCAGCAGCTTAGTAGTTTTCGCGGGCGGGGCGAACACTGAAGCTTTCTTT. Encoded protein: CASSLVVFAGGANTEAFF.

This clonotype has more than one count but fewer than ten. The chain links TRBV3-1 to TRBJ2-1, with D perhaps assigned TRBD1 or TRBD2 (6 bases each). The CDR3 spans 16 residues. Germline loops: CDR1 LGHDT, CDR2 YNNKEL (reference sequence). With 4 bases removed from V and 5 bases from J, the gap between germline ends came to 18 bases. The CDR3 DNA sequence: TGTGCCAGCAGCCCTCGGGGGCAGCGGGCGAACAATGAGCAGTTCTTC. This gives the protein CASSPRGQRANNEQFF.

V usage is TRBV20-1 and J usage is TRBJ2-3, with 9 bases matching TRBD2. The germline V gene has CDR1 DFQATT and CDR2 SNEGSKA (reference sequence). There are 14 residues in the CDR3. Germline trimming cut 6 bases from V and 4 bases from J; bases unmatched to any gene: 8. The CDR3 nucleotides are TGCAGTGCCCACAGCGGGAGGCACGCAGATACGCAGTATTTT. Protein product: CSAHSGRHADTQYF.

This chain uses TRBV12-3 or TRBV12-4 with TRBJ2-2; D gene uncertain. Trimming removed 5 bases from V and 6 bases from J, with 19 bases in between. This CDR3 region has 16 residues. The CDR3 DNA is TGTGCCAGCAGTCCCACGCTTGTTGGAGCGTCCGGGGAGCTGTTTTTT. Translating it yields CASSPTLVGASGELFF.

Only one count was recorded for this clonotype. CDR3 protein: CAISLQGAAENSPLHF. The CDR3 coding sequence is TGTGCCATCAGTTTACAGGGGGCCGCCGAGAATTCACCCCTCCACTTT. The genes are TRBV10-3 and TRBJ1-6; 9 nucleotides line up with TRBD1. Per the germline V gene, CDR1 is ENHRY and CDR2 is SYGVKD. The junction had 9 bases not matched to a gene; V was cut back by 5 bases and J by 7 bases. This CDR3 has 16 residues.

This clonotype has a handful of counts. The chain has TRBV5-1 and TRBJ2-5, with D perhaps TRBD2 (5 bases). Per the germline V gene, CDR1 is SGHRS and CDR2 is YFSETQ. The CDR3 loop spans 14 amino acids. Trimming stripped 4 bases from V and 0 bases from J, with 10 bases between. The CDR3 is CASSRDGNQETQYF. In DNA form, the CDR3 reads TGCGCCAGCAGCCGTGACGGGAACCAAGAGACCCAGTACTTC.

The chain carries TRBV5-1 and TRBJ1-2; no clear D. The ends were cut back, 0 bases at V and 0 bases at J, with 9 bases in the middle. The CDR3 covers 15 residues. Germline V gene data show CDR1 as SGHRS and CDR2 as YFSETQ. CDR3 residues: CASSLGTTANYGYTF. DNA of the CDR3: TGCGCCAGCAGCTTGGGGACGACGGCTAACTATGGCTACACCTTC.

This chain connects TRBV21-1 to TRBJ2-4; the D segment call TRBD1 is taken from the table without a DNA check. TRBV21-1 is deemed a pseudogene. CDR3 length equals 16 residues. DNA for the CDR3: TGTGCCAGCAGCGGATACCTGGGACAGCCCCCAAACATTCAGTACTTC. Translation: CASSGYLGQPPNIQYF.

The rearrangement links TRBV7-9 to TRBJ2-5; TRBD2 matches at 11 bases. The CDR3 has 18 residues. V dropped 3 bases and J dropped 11; count of bases not matched to a gene: 20. CDR1 and CDR2 from the germline V gene are SEHNR and FQNEAQ (reference sequence). CDR3 DNA: TGTGCCAGCAGCTTTCGGGAGGGTTCCCGCTTAGCGGGAGGGAGGCAGTACTTC. The encoded protein is CASSFREGSRLAGGRQYF.

This clonotype was recorded once. The chain employs TRBV20-1 and TRBJ2-7; D possibly matches TRBD1 or TRBD2 (5 bases each). CDR1 is DFQATT and CDR2 is SNEGSKA in the germline V gene (reference sequence). The CDR3 is 13 residues long. V gave up 5 bases and J gave up 3 bases, with 14 bases separating them. CDR3 sequence: CSAHQSGLYEQYF. The CDR3 DNA reads as TGCAGTGCTCACCAATCGGGGCTCTACGAGCAGTACTTC.

This clonotype was counted a few times. The rearrangement joins TRBV7-2 to TRBJ2-7; no clear D gene. V was shortened by 5 bases and J by 2 bases, with 13 bases between the two germline ends. Germline CDR1 SGHTA, CDR2 FQGNSA. The CDR3 runs to 14 residues. The CDR3 DNA follows: TGTGCCAGCAGCCCCGGGCAGAACACCTACGAGCAGTACTTC. As protein: CASSPGQNTYEQYF.

In its sample, this clonotype was seen a few times. The rearrangement links TRBV3-1 to TRBJ1-1; 8 bases match TRBD1. The ends lost 7 bases at V and 4 bases at J; junction bases unmatched: 11. This CDR3 is 15 amino acids long. Per germline, CDR1 LGHDT and CDR2 YNNKEL (reference sequence). The CDR3 here is CASTLAGTGLTEAFF. CDR3 DNA: TGTGCCAGCACACTAGCCGGGACAGGACTCACTGAAGCTTTCTTT.

This rearrangement joins TRBV7-6 to TRBJ1-2; TRBD1 aligns across 7 bases. The germline V gene has CDR1 SGHVS and CDR2 FNYEAQ. With 5 bases clipped from V and 8 bases from J, the junction kept 14 bases outside the gene matches. This CDR3 has 15 residues. As DNA, the CDR3 is TGTGCCAGCAGCCCAGGGGTCGATGCAGGGGGAGGCTACACCTTC. Translated, it gives CASSPGVDAGGGYTF.

The chain carries TRBV30 and TRBJ1-1, with D tentatively TRBD1 (6 bases). Germline values: CDR1 GTSNPN, CDR2 SVGIG (reference sequence). The CDR3 is 11 residues long. Trimming took off 1 base at V and 6 bases at J, with 6 bases between the two ends. CDR3 residues: CAWSDRAEAFF. The CDR3 DNA sequence: TGTGCCTGGAGTGACAGGGCTGAAGCTTTCTTT.

This clonotype was recorded a few times. V gene TRBV27 combines with J gene TRBJ2-7; perhaps TRBD2 as D (6 bases). The CDR3 contains 16 residues. V lost 6 bases and J lost 3, with 21 bases in between. The germline CDR1 and CDR2 sequences are MNHEY and SMNVEV (reference sequence). CDR3 sequence reads: CASSSVGTRGYYEQYF. CDR3 sequence (DNA): TGTGCCAGCAGCTCCGTGGGGACCCGGGGGTACTACGAGCAGTACTTC.

The rearrangement uses TRBV6-4 and TRBJ2-1, with TRBD2 as a possible D gene (5 bases). Germline CDR1 is MRHNA and CDR2 is SNTAGT. The V gene lost 7 bases and the J gene lost 6 bases, with 22 bases spanning the gap. This CDR3 spans 16 amino acids. DNA of the CDR3: TGTGCCAGCAAAATAATGACACCGAGGGCTCTCAATGAGCAGTTCTTC. This translates into CASKIMTPRALNEQFF.

This clonotype was found a few times. The chain employs TRBV7-9 and TRBJ2-7, with TRBD2 as a possible D gene (6 bases). Trimming took off 1 base at V and 5 bases at J, with 15 bases between the two ends. Germline CDR1 SEHNR, CDR2 FQNEAQ (reference sequence). The CDR3 is 15 residues long. CDR3 nucleotides: TGTGCCAGCAGCTTAGGCGGGATCTACATCCACGAGCAGTACTTC. It codes for CASSLGGIYIHEQYF.

The DNA of the CDR3 is TGTGCCTGGAGGATAGCGAAAGAGACCCAGTACTTC. Protein: CAWRIAKETQYF. V gene TRBV30 combines with J gene TRBJ2-5; tentative D call: TRBD2 (5 bases). This CDR3 contains 12 residues. CDR1 and CDR2 (germline): GTSNPN, SVGIG (reference sequence). V lost 3 bases to trimming and J lost 3 bases, with 8 bases between them. The full variable domain, completed using reference TRBV30 and TRBJ2-5, is SQTIHQWPATLVQPVGSPLSLECTVEGTSNPNLYWYRQAAGRGLQLLFYSVGIGQISSEVPQNLSASRPQDRQFILSSKKLLLSDSGFYLCAWRIAKETQYFGPGTRLLVL.

The J gene is TRBJ2-1, the V gene TRBV27, with TRBD2 as a possible D gene (6 bases). The CDR3 contains 15 residues. Germline values: CDR1 MNHEY, CDR2 SMNVEV (reference sequence). V shed 7 bases and J shed 9 bases, with 22 bases lying between them. The CDR3 bases are TGTGCCAGCAATATGATCGGTGGGACGGAGGGTGAGCAGTTCTTC. Protein: CASNMIGGTEGEQFF.

Concerning this clonotype: The CDR3 end shows no conserved phenylalanine or tryptophan, and so a read error is likely. The rearrangement joins TRBV11-1 to TRBJ1-6; 9 bases are shared with TRBD1. The CDR3 is 14 residues long. The V and J ends lost 5 bases and 10 bases, in that order; junction bases with no gene match: 6. Germline CDR1 SGHAT, CDR2 FQDESV (reference sequence). The DNA for the CDR3 is TGTGCCAGCAGCAAAGACAGGGGGGACTCACCCCTCCACTGT. The encoded protein is CASSKDRGDSPLHC.

This clonotype has a handful of counts. V usage is TRBV11-1 and J usage is TRBJ2-6, with 12 positions matching TRBD2. This CDR3 is built from 16 residues. V lost 10 bases and J lost 2; bases outside the gene matches: 6. Germline CDR1 SGHAT, CDR2 FQDESV (reference sequence). CDR3 amino acids: CATGRTSGAGANVLTF. The CDR3 region has the DNA TGTGCCACCGGAAGGACTAGCGGGGCTGGGGCCAACGTCCTGACTTTC.

There are a few counts of this clonotype. Germline is not matched at one junction end, which may reflect a read error. J is TRBJ2-5 and V is TRBV10-2; D assignment may be TRBD1 or TRBD2 (5 bases each). From germline, CDR1 is WSHSY and CDR2 SAAADI. The CDR3 is 17 amino acids. CDR3 region: CASSESEATWWGETQYF. The CDR3, as DNA: TGTGCCAGCAGTGAGTCCGAGGCCACCTGGTGGGGGGAGACCCAGTACTTC.

This clonotype occurred a few times. The rearrangement links TRBV15 to TRBJ2-5; 8 positions agree with TRBD2. Germline CDR1 and CDR2: LNHNV and YYDKDF (reference sequence). J gave up 2 bases and V 5 bases, and 10 bases lay outside the gene matches. The CDR3 is 16 residues long. In DNA form, the CDR3 reads TGTGCCACCAGCGGCATGGGGACTAGTCGTCAAGAGACCCAGTACTTC. This sequence encodes CATSGMGTSRQETQYF. Based on the CDR3 plus reference TRBV15 and TRBJ2-5, the full variable domain is DAMVIQNPRYQVTQFGKPVTLSCSQTLNHNVMYWYQQKSSQAPKLLFHYYDKDFNNEADTPDNFQSRRPNTSFCFLDIRSPGLGDTAMYLCATSGMGTSRQETQYFGPGTRLLVL.

The CDR3 DNA reads as TGTGCCACCAGCAGAAGGAATGAAAAACTGTTTTTT. Protein sequence: CATSRRNEKLFF. V usage is TRBV15 and J usage is TRBJ1-4; D is unresolved. The CDR3 is made up of 12 amino acids. V shed 2 bases and J shed 5 bases, with 3 bases lying between them. CDR1 is LNHNV and CDR2 is YYDKDF in the germline V gene (reference sequence).